The 32 T cell receptor beta chains listed next were all sequenced from one sample in a study of siplizumab effects on memory and regulatory T cells (dated by TCRdb to between 2018 and 2021). The library came from the immunoSEQ multiplex PCR assay. The clones in this table, taken by TCRdb from immuneACCESS, are in-frame only. Not every clone is retained; where verified, under half of the shortfall comes from an unresolved V gene, and the cause of the rest is unknown. The sample table records about 120,000 clones; about 94% of these occur just once. 0.16% of the sample belongs to the ten largest clones. Sequencing was done on a sample of non-Treg CD4+ T cells sorted from blood. What the cell subset or site label conveys for this sample: FACS-sorted unstimulated CD4+ non-regulatory T cells. The receptors shown here come from a human donor in good health.

The rearrangement uses TRBV25-1 and TRBJ1-1, with D unresolved. CDR1 is MGHDK, CDR2 SYGVNS, per germline. V was shortened by 5 bases and J by 0 bases, with 10 bases between the two germline ends. CDR3 length equals 14 residues. The CDR3 region has the DNA TGTGCCAGCAGTCCTATGGGAGTGAACACTGAAGCTTTCTTT. Translating gives CASSPMGVNTEAFF. Combining the CDR3 with reference TRBV25-1 and TRBJ1-1 gives the whole variable domain EADIYQTPRYLVIGTGKKITLECSQTMGHDKMYWYQQDPGMELHLIHYSYGVNSTEKGDLSSESTVSRIRTEHFPLTLESARPSHTSQYLCASSPMGVNTEAFFGQGTRLTVV.

This sequence joins TRBV4-1 and TRBJ2-7; the D call may be TRBD1 or TRBD2 (5 bases each). The length of the CDR3 is 14 residues. The V gene lost 1 base and the J gene lost 2 bases, with 9 bases spanning the gap. Germline loops: CDR1 MGHRA, CDR2 YSYEKL. This CDR3 reads CASSQASGPYEQYF. The DNA for the CDR3 is TGCGCCAGCAGCCAAGCTTCGGGGCCCTACGAGCAGTACTTC.

The J gene is TRBJ2-7, the V gene TRBV27, with 10 bases matching TRBD1. J gave up 7 bases and V 5 bases, and 11 bases lay outside the gene matches. The germline V gene encodes CDR1 MNHEY and CDR2 SMNVEV (reference sequence). The CDR3 loop spans 15 amino acids. CDR3 amino acids: CASSMSGTGVWEQYF. The CDR3 DNA reads as TGTGCCAGCAGTATGTCCGGGACAGGGGTTTGGGAGCAGTACTTC.

This clone was observed once. The J gene is TRBJ2-5, the V gene TRBV5-1; D tentatively fits TRBD1 or TRBD2 (6 bases each). This CDR3 has 14 residues. The V gene lost 1 base and the J gene lost 5 bases, with 12 bases spanning the gap. CDR1 is SGHRS, CDR2 YFSETQ, per germline. The CDR3 reads CASSLNSGAETQYF. The DNA for the CDR3 is TGCGCCAGCAGCTTGAACTCGGGGGCGGAGACCCAGTACTTC. Combining the CDR3 with reference TRBV5-1 and TRBJ2-5 gives the whole variable domain KAGVTQTPRYLIKTRGQQVTLSCSPISGHRSVSWYQQTPGQGLQFLFEYFSETQRNKGNFPGRFSGRQFSNSRSEMNVSTLELGDSALYLCASSLNSGAETQYFGPGTRLLVL.

The chain is built from TRBV5-1 and TRBJ2-1; the match to TRBD2 covers 9 bases. The J segment lost 10 bases and the V segment lost 2 bases, leaving 10 bases of the junction unmatched. CDR3 length: 15 residues. Germline V CDR1 and CDR2: SGHRS, YFSETQ. The CDR3 here is CASSFVAGGPGEQFF. Here the CDR3 DNA reads TGCGCCAGCAGCTTTGTGGCGGGGGGGCCGGGAGAGCAGTTCTTC.

The chain carries TRBV4-3 and TRBJ2-3, with TRBD2 matching over 9 bases. This CDR3 is 19 amino acids long. The junction had 16 bases not matched to a gene; V was cut back by 0 bases and J by 6 bases. Germline assignment: CDR1 LGHNA and CDR2 YSLEER. CDR3: CASSQERFSGGLLSDTQYF. For the CDR3, the DNA is TGCGCCAGCAGCCAAGAAAGGTTTAGCGGGGGCCTACTATCGGATACGCAGTATTTT.

The rearrangement uses TRBV19 and TRBJ1-5; TRBD1 matches 8 bases. This CDR3 region has 17 residues. Germline V gives CDR1 LNHDA, CDR2 SQIVND (reference sequence). J was trimmed by 4 bases and V by 4 bases; bases with no gene match: 12. The CDR3 loop is CASSTITTGATNQPQHF. The CDR3 DNA follows: TGTGCCAGTAGTACTATTACGACAGGGGCAACTAATCAGCCCCAGCATTTT.

This clone has only one observation. The CDR3 DNA sequence: TGTGCCAGCTCACCCAGGACAGGGGTCAACGAGCAGTACTTC. Amino acids: CASSPRTGVNEQYF. The rearrangement joins TRBV18 to TRBJ2-7; 9 bases fit TRBD1. This CDR3 has 14 amino acids. The V and J ends lost 3 bases and 5 bases, in that order; junction bases with no gene match: 5. Germline V lookup: CDR1 KGHSH, CDR2 LQKENI.

This clone was found once. The rearrangement links TRBV2 to TRBJ2-7; 7 bases align to TRBD1. The CDR3 covers 14 residues. Germline CDR1 reads SNHLY; CDR2 reads FYNNEI. The ends lost 9 bases at V and 7 bases at J; junction bases unmatched: 15. CDR3 sequence: CASGTVLGLSEQYF. Here the CDR3 DNA reads TGTGCCAGTGGGACAGTTCTGGGGCTTAGTGAGCAGTACTTC. Full variable domain (rest looked up from reference TRBV2 and TRBJ2-7): EPEVTQTPSHQVTQMGQEVILRCVPISNHLYFYWYRQILGQKVEFLVSFYNNEISEKSEIFDDQFSVERPDGSNFTLKIRSTKLEDSAMYFCASGTVLGLSEQYFGPGTRLTVT.

The rearrangement links TRBV18 to TRBJ2-2; 7 positions agree with TRBD1. The V gene's germline CDR1 is KGHSH and CDR2 LQKENI. The V and J ends lost 5 bases and 6 bases, in that order; junction bases with no gene match: 3. The CDR3 consists of 13 residues. The CDR3, as DNA: TGTGCCAGCTCAAGACAGGGCGCCGGGGAGCTGTTTTTT. Translation: CASSRQGAGELFF. The whole variable domain, filled in from reference TRBV18 and TRBJ2-2, reads NAGVMQNPRHLVRRRGQEARLRCSPMKGHSHVYWYRQLPEEGLKFMVYLQKENIIDESGMPKERFSAEFPKEGPSILRIQQVVRGDSAAYFCASSRQGAGELFFGEGSRLTVL.

This chain links TRBV19 with TRBJ1-1; no clear D. Germline V CDR1 and CDR2: LNHDA, SQIVND (reference sequence). CDR3 length equals 15 residues. V gave up 7 bases and J gave up 0 bases, with 15 bases separating them. CDR3 sequence reads: CASTAMATVNTEAFF. The DNA of the CDR3 is TGTGCCAGTACGGCGATGGCGACGGTGAACACTGAAGCTTTCTTT.

The rearrangement links TRBV7-9 to TRBJ2-5; 16 positions match TRBD2. The CDR3 runs to 17 residues. V shed 4 bases and J 5 bases; nucleotides not matched to a gene: 7. Looked up from germline, CDR1 is SEHNR and CDR2 is FQNEAQ (reference sequence). CDR3 protein: CASSSGTSGGAAETQYF. CDR3 nucleotide sequence: TGTGCCAGCAGCTCGGGGACTAGCGGGGGGGCTGCCGAGACCCAGTACTTC.

The CDR3: CASSQVVLAGGSGGYTF. The DNA of the CDR3 is TGCGCCAGCAGCCAAGTTGTTCTGGCTGGGGGTTCTGGTGGCTACACCTTC. The rearrangement joins TRBV4-1 to TRBJ1-2; a weak D match, TRBD1 (5 bases). The V gene's germline CDR1 is MGHRA and CDR2 YSYEKL. Between the trimmed V and J ends, which lost 1 base and 7 bases, there was a span of 22 bases. The CDR3 spans 17 residues.

The CDR3 spells CASSLYAGDSNQPQHF. The DNA for the CDR3 is TGTGCCAGCTCTCTTTATGCGGGGGATAGCAATCAGCCCCAGCATTTT. The chain employs TRBV18 and TRBJ1-5; tentatively, D is TRBD1 (5 bases). The germline CDR1 and CDR2 sequences are KGHSH and LQKENI. This CDR3 contains 16 residues. Deletions cut 6 bases from V and 0 bases from J, with 15 bases between. Full variable domain (rest looked up from reference TRBV18 and TRBJ1-5): NAGVMQNPRHLVRRRGQEARLRCSPMKGHSHVYWYRQLPEEGLKFMVYLQKENIIDESGMPKERFSAEFPKEGPSILRIQQVVRGDSAAYFCASSLYAGDSNQPQHFGDGTRLSIL.

The chain has TRBV7-3 and TRBJ2-1; D is uncertain. The CDR3 totals 15 residues. Germline V gene sequence: CDR1 SGHTA, CDR2 FQGTGA. Between the trimmed V and J ends, which lost 1 base and 10 bases, there was a span of 17 bases. CDR3 DNA: TGTGCCAGCAGCTTAAGGCCTAGGGATAGTCCGGAGCAGTTCTTC. Translating gives CASSLRPRDSPEQFF.

The genes are TRBV30 and TRBJ2-3, with TRBD2 identical over 10 bases. The germline CDR1 and CDR2 sequences are GTSNPN and SVGIG (reference sequence). The CDR3 length is 15 residues. The V and J ends lost 3 bases and 1 base, in that order; junction bases with no gene match: 4. CDR3 region: CAWRGGLAGTDTQYF. The CDR3 DNA reads as TGTGCCTGGAGAGGAGGACTAGCGGGCACAGATACGCAGTATTTT.

This chain links TRBV9 with TRBJ1-3; 8 bases line up with TRBD1. CDR1 and CDR2 (germline): SGDLS, YYNGEE. The J segment lost 4 bases and the V segment lost 4 bases, leaving 19 bases of the junction unmatched. The CDR3 is made up of 19 amino acids. The CDR3 protein is CASSPHLLGGGTGGNTIYF. DNA of the CDR3: TGTGCCAGCAGCCCGCACCTACTGGGGGGAGGGACAGGAGGAAACACCATATATTTT.

The chain recombines TRBV19 with TRBJ1-1; possible D gene TRBD1, 6 bases. The CDR3 runs 13 residues. Germline V gene sequence: CDR1 LNHDA, CDR2 SQIVND (reference sequence). Trimming removed 7 bases from V and 0 bases from J, with 9 bases in between. The DNA of the CDR3 is TGTGCCAGTAACGACAGGATGAACACTGAAGCTTTCTTT. It yields the protein CASNDRMNTEAFF.

V gene TRBV28 combines with J gene TRBJ2-2; a possible D gene is TRBD1 (8 bases). CDR1 MDHEN and CDR2 SYDVKM come from the germline V gene. The V end was cut by 2 bases, the J end by 6 bases, with 16 bases between. The CDR3 spans 16 residues. CDR3 residues: CASSLQGAGAAGELFF. The DNA of the CDR3 is TGTGCCAGCAGTTTACAGGGGGCGGGGGCGGCCGGGGAGCTGTTTTTT.

This sequence joins TRBV11-2 and TRBJ2-3, with TRBD2 matching 9 bases. This CDR3 has 16 residues. CDR1 and CDR2 (germline): SGHAT, FQNNGV. V lost 5 bases and J lost 6; bases outside the gene matches: 12. CDR3 loop: CASSGGAGGVTDTQYF. The CDR3 DNA sequence: TGTGCCAGCAGCGGGGGAGCGGGGGGAGTGACGGATACGCAGTATTTT.

This clone was detected only once. The chain uses TRBV5-4 and TRBJ2-3; tentatively, D is TRBD1 or TRBD2 (5 bases each). The CDR3 totals 14 residues. V gave up 4 bases and J gave up 2 bases, with 11 bases separating them. Per the germline V gene, CDR1 is SGHNT and CDR2 is YYREEE (reference sequence). CDR3 bases: TGTGCCAGCAGCCAGGGACCGAACACAGATACGCAGTATTTT. Translation gives CASSQGPNTDTQYF.

The sample holds one count of this clone. The chain combines TRBV11-2 with TRBJ2-3, with D unresolved. V dropped 1 base and J dropped 6 bases, with 8 bases sitting between them. CDR1 and CDR2 from the germline V gene are SGHAT and FQNNGV. The CDR3 totals 13 residues. CDR3: CASSLGTLDTQYF. DNA of the CDR3: TGTGCCAGCAGCTTAGGAACCCTCGATACGCAGTATTTT. Variable domain in full (rest from reference TRBV11-2 and TRBJ2-3): EAGVAQSPRYKIIEKRQSVAFWCNPISGHATLYWYQQILGQGPKLLIQFQNNGVVDDSQLPKDRFSAERLKGVDSTLKIQPAKLEDSAVYLCASSLGTLDTQYFGPGTRLTVL.

The chain joins TRBV7-8 to TRBJ1-5; TRBD1 matches at 8 bases. The CDR3 loop spans 15 amino acids. The V segment lost 2 bases and the J segment 4 bases; nucleotides outside the gene matches: 4. Germline CDR1 and CDR2: SGHVS and FQNEAQ. In DNA form, the CDR3 reads TGTGCCAGCAGCTTACAGGGGGCCTTAAATCAGCCCCAGCATTTT. Amino acids: CASSLQGALNQPQHF.

The chain carries TRBV28 and TRBJ2-2; a possible D gene is TRBD1 (5 bases). The CDR3 runs 15 residues. Germline values: CDR1 MDHEN, CDR2 SYDVKM. V gave up 1 base and J gave up 0 bases, with 6 bases separating them. In DNA form, the CDR3 reads TGTGCCAGCAGTTTATACAGGACGAACACCGGGGAGCTGTTTTTT. Amino acid sequence: CASSLYRTNTGELFF.

The chain has TRBV27 and TRBJ1-4; TRBD1 is a possible D gene (6 bases). There are 15 residues in the CDR3. The V end was cut by 5 bases, the J end by 6 bases, with 16 bases between. CDR1 and CDR2 (germline): MNHEY, SMNVEV (reference sequence). The CDR3 DNA follows: TGTGCCAGCAGTCCGTACAGGGTAAAGGATGAAAAACTGTTTTTT. This sequence encodes CASSPYRVKDEKLFF.

This clone was recorded once. The V call is TRBV4-2, the J call TRBJ2-3; 15 bases map to TRBD2. The CDR3 covers 17 residues. The V segment lost 5 bases and the J segment 5 bases; nucleotides outside the gene matches: 8. Germline CDR1 is LGHNA and CDR2 is YNFKEQ. The DNA of the CDR3 is TGTGCCAGCAGCTCAAGGACTAGCGGGGGGGTAGAAGATACGCAGTATTTT. This translates into CASSSRTSGGVEDTQYF.

This clone came up once. This chain connects TRBV19 to TRBJ1-2; maybe TRBD1 (5 bases). This CDR3 is built from 16 residues. The germline CDR1 and CDR2 sequences are LNHDA and SQIVND (reference sequence). Trimming cost V 1 base and J 4 bases, with 16 bases left between them. The CDR3 DNA sequence: TGTGCCAGTAGTATAGCATGGGCAGGGAGCTCCTATGGCTACACCTTC. Protein: CASSIAWAGSSYGYTF.

The chain couples TRBV18 to TRBJ1-2; 7 bases are shared with TRBD1. V lost 2 bases to trimming and J lost 2 bases; unmatched junction nucleotides: 2. CDR1 is KGHSH, CDR2 LQKENI, per germline. The CDR3 runs to 14 residues. For the CDR3, the DNA is TGTGCCAGCTCACCAGGGACAGAGAACTATGGCTACACCTTC. Translation gives CASSPGTENYGYTF.

CDR3 residues: CASSYSVSSYNEQFF. The CDR3 DNA sequence: TGTGCCAGCAGTTACTCGGTCAGCTCCTACAATGAGCAGTTCTTC. The chain links TRBV6-6 to TRBJ2-1; D unclear. The V gene's germline CDR1 is MNHNY and CDR2 SVGAGI (reference sequence). Trimming cost V 0 bases and J 0 bases, with 6 bases left between them. This CDR3 has 15 amino acids.

The chain has TRBV10-1 and TRBJ2-5, with D tentatively TRBD1 or TRBD2 (5 bases each). There are 12 residues in the CDR3. From germline, CDR1 is WNHNN and CDR2 SYGVQD (reference sequence). V was trimmed by 10 bases and J by 4 bases, leaving 13 bases between them. CDR3 DNA: TGCGCCACCGGTGGGGGTAGAGAGACCCAGTACTTC. Amino acids: CATGGGRETQYF.

On this clone itself: Compared with germline, one end of the junction differs, possibly owing to a read error. Other DNA sequences in the sample encode the same CDR3. CDR3 region: CASGSTDTQYF. CDR3 nucleotide sequence: TGTGCCAGTGGCTCTACAGATACGCAGTATTTT. The chain recombines TRBV5-1 with TRBJ2-3; D is uncertain. This CDR3 contains 11 residues. Germline V gives CDR1 SGHRS, CDR2 YFSETQ.

The DNA of the CDR3 is TGTGCCAGCCCGGGCAGGTCAGTGGAGACCCAGTACTTC. It encodes CASPGRSVETQYF. The chain carries TRBV6-1 and TRBJ2-5; D remains ambiguous. This CDR3 has 13 residues. V lost 8 bases, J lost 5 bases, and 15 bases lay in between. The germline V gene encodes CDR1 MNHNS and CDR2 SASEGT.